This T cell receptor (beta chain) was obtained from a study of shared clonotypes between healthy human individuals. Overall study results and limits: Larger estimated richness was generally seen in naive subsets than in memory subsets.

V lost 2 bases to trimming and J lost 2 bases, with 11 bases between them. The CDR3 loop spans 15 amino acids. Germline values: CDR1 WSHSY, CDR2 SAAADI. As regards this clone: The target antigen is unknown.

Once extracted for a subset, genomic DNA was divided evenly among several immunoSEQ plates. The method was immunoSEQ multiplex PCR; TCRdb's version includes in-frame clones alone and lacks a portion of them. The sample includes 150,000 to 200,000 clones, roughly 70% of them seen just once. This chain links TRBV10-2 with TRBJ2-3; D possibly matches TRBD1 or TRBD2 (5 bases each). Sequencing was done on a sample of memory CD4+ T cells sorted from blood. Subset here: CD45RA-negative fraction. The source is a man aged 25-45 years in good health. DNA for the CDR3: TGCGCCAGCAGTGAGCCCGGGGCCCTCACAGATACGCAGTATTTT. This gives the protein CASSEPGALTDTQYF.